The clone carrying this T cell receptor beta chain turned up a few times. V lost 1 base and J lost 4; bases outside the gene matches: 1. The CDR3 contains 14 residues. CDR1 and CDR2 from the germline V gene are SSHAT and FNYEAQ (reference sequence). Via MiXCR, TCRdb re-called the RT-PCR reads, giving one row per CDR3 protein. The profile shows some 520,000 distinct CDR3 sequences, approximately 15% of them singletons. This entry is derived from a study of response to subunit inactivated influenza vaccine. Sample: CD4+ T cells sorted from PBMCs, taken less than 30 months after vaccination. This receptor was identified in a man aged 45 to 75 who received an inactivated influenza vaccine. The rearrangement joins TRBV7-7 to TRBJ2-1, with TRBD2 matching over 7 bases. The CDR3 sequence: CASSLEAGYNEQFF. For the CDR3, the DNA is TGTGCCAGCAGCTTAGAAGCGGGATACAATGAGCAGTTCTTC.